A selection of T cell receptor beta chains follows, all from one sample in a study of cytomegalovirus exposure and HLA in healthy donors. Some clones are missing from TCRdb's copy, which holds only in-frame ones; the method was immunoSEQ multiplex PCR. The table records approximately 200,000 clones, almost 85% of them present only once. Material for sequencing was PBMCs. These receptor sequences come from a boy younger than 18 in good health and CMV-seronegative. Both conserved end residues are part of each CDR3. A D gene is named only where the DNA matches it firmly. Clone size is not always given. Where it is, it says once, few, many or a class for expanded clones.

j_call d_call clone_size v_call cdr3_aa cdr3_nt
TRBJ1-5 . few TRBV2 CASSVSQPQHF TGTGCCAGCAGTGTCTCCCAGCCCCAGCATTTT
TRBJ2-3 . . TRBV30 CAWSVFIAVSTDTQYF TGTGCCTGGAGTGTATTTATTGCGGTCAGCACAGATACGCAGTATTTT
TRBJ2-7 TRBD1 . TRBV19 CASSTRPGGYEQYF TGTGCCAGTAGTACAAGACCAGGGGGTTACGAGCAGTACTTC
TRBJ1-2 TRBD1 . TRBV6-5 CASSYRGLNYGYTF TGTGCCAGCAGTTACAGGGGGCTTAACTATGGCTACACCTTC
TRBJ2-5 . . TRBV9 CASSVSGSSIAPETQYF TGTGCCAGCAGCGTATCGGGTAGCTCAATCGCCCCAGAGACCCAGTACTTC
TRBJ1-6 TRBD1 . TRBV9 CASTLGQGDSPLHF TGTGCCAGCACCCTCGGGCAGGGGGATTCACCCCTCCACTTT
TRBJ2-6 TRBD2 . TRBV7-2 CASSLVASGGASGANVLTF TGTGCCAGCAGCTTAGTCGCTAGCGGGGGGGCTTCTGGGGCCAACGTCCTGACTTTC
TRBJ2-7 TRBD2 . TRBV6-5 CARGTSGIYEQYF TGTGCCAGAGGGACTAGCGGGATCTACGAGCAGTACTTC
TRBJ2-5 TRBD2 . TRBV7-7 CASSLEPSGGEETQYF TGTGCTAGCAGCTTAGAGCCTAGCGGGGGGGAAGAGACCCAGTACTTC
TRBJ2-5 TRBD1 . TRBV10-3 CAISKTGGQTQYF TGTGCCATCAGTAAGACAGGGGGGCAGACCCAGTACTTC
TRBJ1-5 . . TRBV29-1 CSVGTGRGNQPQHF TGCAGCGTGGGAACAGGGAGAGGGAATCAGCCCCAGCATTTT
TRBJ2-3 TRBD2 . TRBV5-1 CASSKTGTSGGLISTDTQYF TGCGCCAGCAGTAAAACCGGGACTAGCGGGGGGCTGATTAGCACAGATACGCAGTATTTT
TRBJ2-1 . few TRBV27 CASSLLGTPANEQFF TGTGCCAGCAGTTTATTGGGGACTCCGGCCAATGAGCAGTTCTTC
TRBJ2-1 . . TRBV29-1 CSVETADNEQFF TGCAGCGTTGAAACAGCTGACAATGAGCAGTTCTTC
TRBJ2-7 TRBD2 few TRBV6-5 CASSWDDPGLAYEQYF TGTGCCAGCAGTTGGGACGACCCGGGACTAGCCTATGAGCAGTACTTC
TRBJ1-2 TRBD1 . TRBV5-1 CASSPSDRDTYGYTF TGCGCCAGCAGCCCCTCGGACAGGGATACCTATGGCTACACCTTC
TRBJ2-7 TRBD1 . TRBV7-9 CSSSQYRDRVHEQYF TGTTCCAGCAGCCAATACAGGGACAGGGTCCACGAGCAGTACTTC
TRBJ1-1 TRBD1 . TRBV7-3 CASSSGGVAFF TGTGCCAGCAGCTCAGGGGGCGTCGCTTTCTTT